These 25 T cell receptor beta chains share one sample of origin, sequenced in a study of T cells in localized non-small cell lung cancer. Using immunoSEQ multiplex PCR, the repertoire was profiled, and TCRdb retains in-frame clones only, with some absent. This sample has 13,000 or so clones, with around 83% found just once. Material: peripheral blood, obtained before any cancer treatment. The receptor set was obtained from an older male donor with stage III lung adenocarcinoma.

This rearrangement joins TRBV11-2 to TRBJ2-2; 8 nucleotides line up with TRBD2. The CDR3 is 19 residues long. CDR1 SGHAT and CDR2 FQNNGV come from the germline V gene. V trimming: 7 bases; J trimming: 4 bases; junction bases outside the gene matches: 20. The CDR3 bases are TGTGCCAGCACCCCGTTCCCATTTCCGGGACTAGGTACCACCGGGGAGCTGTTTTTT. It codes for CASTPFPFPGLGTTGELFF.

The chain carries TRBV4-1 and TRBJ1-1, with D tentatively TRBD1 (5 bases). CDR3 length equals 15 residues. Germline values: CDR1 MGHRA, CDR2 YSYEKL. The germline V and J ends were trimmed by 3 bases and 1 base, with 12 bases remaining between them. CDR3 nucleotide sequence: TGCGCCAGCAGCCACGAGTTGGGGGAGAACACTGAAGCTTTCTTT. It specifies CASSHELGENTEAFF.

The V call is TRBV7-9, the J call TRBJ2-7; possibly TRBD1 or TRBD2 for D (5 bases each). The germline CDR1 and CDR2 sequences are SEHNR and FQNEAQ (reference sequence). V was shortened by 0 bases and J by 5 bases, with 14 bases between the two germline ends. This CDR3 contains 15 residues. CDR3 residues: CASSLAPWGSHEQYF. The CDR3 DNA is TGTGCCAGCAGCTTAGCGCCCTGGGGGTCCCACGAGCAGTACTTC.

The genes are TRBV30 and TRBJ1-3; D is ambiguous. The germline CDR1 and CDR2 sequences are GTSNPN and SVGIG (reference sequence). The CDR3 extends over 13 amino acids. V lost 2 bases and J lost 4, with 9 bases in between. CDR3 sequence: CAWSTSLGNTIYF. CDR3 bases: TGTGCCTGGAGTACAAGTCTGGGAAACACCATATATTTT.

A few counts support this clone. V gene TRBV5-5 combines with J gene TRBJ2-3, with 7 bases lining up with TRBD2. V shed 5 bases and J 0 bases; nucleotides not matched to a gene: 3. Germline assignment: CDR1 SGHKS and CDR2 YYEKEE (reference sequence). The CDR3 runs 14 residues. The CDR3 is CASRLLASTDTQYF. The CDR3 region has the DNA TGTGCCAGCAGACTACTAGCGAGCACAGATACGCAGTATTTT.

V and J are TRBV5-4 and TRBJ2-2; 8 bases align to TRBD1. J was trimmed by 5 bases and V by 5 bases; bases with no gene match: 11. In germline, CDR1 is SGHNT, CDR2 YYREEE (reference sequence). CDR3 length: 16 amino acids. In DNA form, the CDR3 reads TGTGCCAGCAGTAAGCCTGGACAGGGTGTAACCGGGGAGCTGTTTTTT. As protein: CASSKPGQGVTGELFF.

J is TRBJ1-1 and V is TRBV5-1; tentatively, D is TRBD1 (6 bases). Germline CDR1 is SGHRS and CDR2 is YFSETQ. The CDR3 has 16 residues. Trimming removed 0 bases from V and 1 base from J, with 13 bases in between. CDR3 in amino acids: CASSLGTVQGNTEAFF. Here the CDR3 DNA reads TGCGCCAGCAGCTTGGGGACAGTCCAAGGGAACACTGAAGCTTTCTTT.

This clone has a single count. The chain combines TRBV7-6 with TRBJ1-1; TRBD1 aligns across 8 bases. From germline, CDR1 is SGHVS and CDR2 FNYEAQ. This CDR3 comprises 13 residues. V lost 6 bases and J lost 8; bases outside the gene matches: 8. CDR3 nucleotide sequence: TGTGCCAGCAGTTTTGGACAGGGTGGAGAAGCTTTCTTT. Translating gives CASSFGQGGEAFF.

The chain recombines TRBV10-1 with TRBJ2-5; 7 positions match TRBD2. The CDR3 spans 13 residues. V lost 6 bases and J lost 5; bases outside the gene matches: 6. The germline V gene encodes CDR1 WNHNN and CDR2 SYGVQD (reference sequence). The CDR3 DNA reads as TGCGCCAGCAGCCCACTCGGGGGGGAGACCCAGTACTTC. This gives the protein CASSPLGGETQYF.

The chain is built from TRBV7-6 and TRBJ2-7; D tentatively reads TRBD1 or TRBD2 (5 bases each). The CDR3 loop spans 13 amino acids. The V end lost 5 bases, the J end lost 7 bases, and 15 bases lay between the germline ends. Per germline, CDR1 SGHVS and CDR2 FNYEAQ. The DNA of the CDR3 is TGTGCCAGCAGCCTTTCCGGGGCCCGGGAGCAGTACTTC. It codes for CASSLSGAREQYF.

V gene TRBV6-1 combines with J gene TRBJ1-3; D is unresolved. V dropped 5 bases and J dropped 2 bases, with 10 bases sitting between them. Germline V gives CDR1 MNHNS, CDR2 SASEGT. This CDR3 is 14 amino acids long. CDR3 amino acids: CASSFGRAGNTIYF. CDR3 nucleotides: TGTGCCAGCAGTTTTGGACGAGCTGGAAACACCATATATTTT.

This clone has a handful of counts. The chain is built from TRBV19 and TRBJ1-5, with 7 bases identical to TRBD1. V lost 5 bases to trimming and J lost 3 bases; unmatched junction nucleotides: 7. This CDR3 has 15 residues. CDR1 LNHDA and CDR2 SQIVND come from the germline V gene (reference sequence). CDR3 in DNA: TGTGCCAGTAGTTATCCCGGGACAGCCAATCAGCCCCAGCATTTT. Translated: CASSYPGTANQPQHF.

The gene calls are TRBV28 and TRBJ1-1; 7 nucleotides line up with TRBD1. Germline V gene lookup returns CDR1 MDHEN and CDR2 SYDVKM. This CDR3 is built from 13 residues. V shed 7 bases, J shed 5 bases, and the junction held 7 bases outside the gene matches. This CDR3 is CASNYRGRTEAFF. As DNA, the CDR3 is TGTGCCAGCAATTACAGGGGAAGGACTGAAGCTTTCTTT.

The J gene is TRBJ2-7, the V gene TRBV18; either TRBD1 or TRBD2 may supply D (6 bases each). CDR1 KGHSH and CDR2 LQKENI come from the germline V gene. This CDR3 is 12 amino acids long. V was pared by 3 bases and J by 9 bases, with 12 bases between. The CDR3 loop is CASSPLQGGQYF. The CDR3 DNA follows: TGTGCCAGCTCACCGTTACAGGGAGGGCAGTACTTC.

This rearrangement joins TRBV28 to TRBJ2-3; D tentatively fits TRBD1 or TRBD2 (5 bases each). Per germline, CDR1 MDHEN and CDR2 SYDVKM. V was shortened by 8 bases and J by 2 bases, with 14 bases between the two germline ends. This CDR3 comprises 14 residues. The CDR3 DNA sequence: TGTGCCAGCCCGCCGGGACCATACACAGATACGCAGTATTTT. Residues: CASPPGPYTDTQYF.

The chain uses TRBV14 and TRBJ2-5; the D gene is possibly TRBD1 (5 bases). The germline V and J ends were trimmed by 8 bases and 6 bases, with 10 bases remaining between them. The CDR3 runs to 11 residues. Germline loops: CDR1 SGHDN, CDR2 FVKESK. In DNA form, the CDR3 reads TGTGCCAGCTCAGGGTTAAAGACCCAGTACTTC. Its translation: CASSGLKTQYF.

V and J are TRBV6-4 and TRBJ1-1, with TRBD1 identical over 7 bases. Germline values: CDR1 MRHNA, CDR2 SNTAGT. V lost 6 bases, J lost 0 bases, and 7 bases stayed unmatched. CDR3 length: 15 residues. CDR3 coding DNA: TGTGCCAGCAGCCCGGAGACAGGGATGAACACTGAAGCTTTCTTT. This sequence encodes CASSPETGMNTEAFF.

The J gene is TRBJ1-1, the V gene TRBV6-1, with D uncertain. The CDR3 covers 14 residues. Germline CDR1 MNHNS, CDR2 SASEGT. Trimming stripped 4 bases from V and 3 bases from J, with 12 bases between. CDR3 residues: CASSARLGDTEAFF. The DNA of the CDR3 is TGTGCCAGCAGTGCCAGACTCGGCGACACTGAAGCTTTCTTT.

Written as DNA, the CDR3 is TGCGCCAGCAGCTTGGCCGGGGGAACTGGCGGGGAGCTGTTTTTT. Translation gives CASSLAGGTGGELFF. The rearrangement joins TRBV5-1 to TRBJ2-2, with D perhaps matching TRBD2 (6 bases). Trimming took off 0 bases at V and 7 bases at J, with 13 bases between the two ends. Germline V lookup: CDR1 SGHRS, CDR2 YFSETQ. CDR3 length: 15 amino acids.

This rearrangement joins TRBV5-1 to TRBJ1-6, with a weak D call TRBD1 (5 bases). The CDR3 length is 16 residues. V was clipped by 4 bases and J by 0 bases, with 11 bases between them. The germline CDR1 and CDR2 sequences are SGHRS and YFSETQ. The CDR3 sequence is CASSGGDSSYNSPLHF. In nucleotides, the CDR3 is TGCGCCAGCAGCGGGGGTGATAGCTCCTATAATTCACCCCTCCACTTT. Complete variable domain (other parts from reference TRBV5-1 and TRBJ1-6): KAGVTQTPRYLIKTRGQQVTLSCSPISGHRSVSWYQQTPGQGLQFLFEYFSETQRNKGNFPGRFSGRQFSNSRSEMNVSTLELGDSALYLCASSGGDSSYNSPLHFGNGTRLTVT.

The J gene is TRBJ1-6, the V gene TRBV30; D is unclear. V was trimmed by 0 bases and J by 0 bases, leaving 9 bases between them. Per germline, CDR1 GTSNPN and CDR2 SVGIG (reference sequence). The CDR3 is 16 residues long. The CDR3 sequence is CAWSVHMSSYNSPLHF. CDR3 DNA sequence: TGTGCCTGGAGTGTACATATGAGCTCCTATAATTCACCCCTCCACTTT.

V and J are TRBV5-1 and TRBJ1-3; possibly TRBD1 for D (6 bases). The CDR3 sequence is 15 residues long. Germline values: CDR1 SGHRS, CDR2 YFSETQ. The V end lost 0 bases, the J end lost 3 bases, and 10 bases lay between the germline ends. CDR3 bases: TGCGCCAGCAGCTTGGCCGGGACAAATGGAAACACCATATATTTT. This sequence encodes CASSLAGTNGNTIYF.

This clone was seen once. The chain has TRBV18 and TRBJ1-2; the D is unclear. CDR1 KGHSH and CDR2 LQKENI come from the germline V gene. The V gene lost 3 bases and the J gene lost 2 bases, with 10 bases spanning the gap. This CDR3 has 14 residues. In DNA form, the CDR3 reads TGTGCCAGCTCACCCTCCCGGGCGAACTATGGCTACACCTTC. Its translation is CASSPSRANYGYTF.

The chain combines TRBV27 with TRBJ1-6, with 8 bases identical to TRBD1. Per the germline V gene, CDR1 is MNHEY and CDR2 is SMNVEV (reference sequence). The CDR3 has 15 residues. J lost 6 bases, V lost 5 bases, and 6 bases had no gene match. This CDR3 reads CASSPRTGLNSPLHF. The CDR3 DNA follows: TGTGCCAGCAGTCCTCGGACAGGGCTTAATTCACCCCTCCACTTT.

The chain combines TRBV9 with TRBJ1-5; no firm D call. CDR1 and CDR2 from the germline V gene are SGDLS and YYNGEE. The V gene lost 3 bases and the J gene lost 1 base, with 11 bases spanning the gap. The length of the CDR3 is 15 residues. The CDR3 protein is CASSARAGSNQPQHF. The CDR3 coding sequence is TGTGCCAGCAGCGCAAGGGCGGGCAGCAATCAGCCCCAGCATTTT.